The clone carrying this T cell receptor (beta chain) was observed a single time. No antigen is known for it. Mismatch with germline at one junction end may stem from a read error. This specimen belongs to a study of early T cells in non-severe SARS-CoV-2 infection. Across the study: Bulk RNA from unsorted whole blood was sequenced; chains were unpaired.

Unique molecular identifiers (one per individual cDNA molecule) were attached. TCRdb redid the calling of the 5' RACE reads with MiXCR, one entry per CDR3 protein. The data show about 64,000 distinct CDR3 sequences, approximately 14% seen once. Per germline, CDR1 SQVTM and CDR2 ANQGSEA. The CDR3 spans 13 residues. Study results and limitations: There was a bias toward anti-spike CD8 responses in VDJdb matching, which missed private and CD4 specificities.

The chain has TRBV29-1 and TRBJ2-7; D might be TRBD2 (5 bases). The TCR sequence derives from an adult who was a healthcare worker with PCR-confirmed SARS-CoV-2 infection or an uninfected control (not recorded which). Sequenced sample: whole blood. CDR3 protein: CSVVGSGPYGQYF. The DNA of the CDR3 is TGCAGCGTTGTCGGCAGCGGCCCCTACGGGCAGTACTTC.